This is a list of T cell receptor beta chains from one sample in a study of T-cell memory formation after mild COVID-19. TCRdb re-analysed the 5' RACE reads in MiXCR, keeping a single row per CDR3 protein. The sample has 450,000 to 650,000 distinct CDR3 sequences; about a fifth are singletons. Sequencing was performed on PBMCs or a T cell subset sorted from them (not recorded which). Source of these receptors: an adult woman who had mild COVID-19 (a few samples of this study predate the infection). Cell type and time point are not known. The CDR3 runs from the conserved cysteine through the conserved F or W. D genes are given only for firm matches. Clone sizes are given selectively: once, few, many, or a class where the clone is expanded.

V,D,J,size,DNA,CDR3
TRBV24-1,TRBD1,TRBJ1-1,many,TGTGCCACGTCCAAGGCGGGACAGGGACCGAACACTGAAGCTTTCTTT,CATSKAGQGPNTEAFF
TRBV9,TRBD1,TRBJ2-1,.,TGTGCCAGCAGCGCGAGACAGGGGGCGAGCAATGAGCAGTTCTTC,CASSARQGASNEQFF
TRBV27,TRBD2,TRBJ2-7,.,TGTGCCAGCAGCTGGACCCTAGCGGGTGCTTACGAGCAGTACTTC,CASSWTLAGAYEQYF
TRBV6-5,.,TRBJ1-1,.,TGTGCCAGCAGCAAAATCTTGCCGGGGGATGGGGGGGACACTGAAGCTTTCTTT,CASSKILPGDGGDTEAFF
TRBV27,.,TRBJ1-1,.,TGTGCCAGCAGTAAACAGGTTCGGATGAACACTGAAGCTTTCTTT,CASSKQVRMNTEAFF
TRBV15,.,TRBJ2-3,few,TGTGCCACCAGCAGAGATCCTCAGGGATCCACAGATACGCAGTATTTT,CATSRDPQGSTDTQYF
TRBV19,TRBD1,TRBJ2-7,.,TGTGCCAGTACCCCGGGACAGGTGGAGCTTATCACGGGGGAGCAGTACTTC,CASTPGQVELITGEQYF
TRBV7-2,.,TRBJ2-7,.,TGTGCCAGCAGCTGGGGGGAAAACGAGCAGTACTTC,CASSWGENEQYF
TRBV4-2,.,TRBJ2-1,many,TGTGCCAGCAGCCAAGAGGGCAGCAGCTCCTACAATGAGCAGTTCTTC,CASSQEGSSSYNEQFF
TRBV5-1,.,TRBJ1-5,.,TGCGCCAGCAGCGAGGGGTTTCATAGCAATCAGCCCCAGCATTTT,CASSEGFHSNQPQHF
TRBV15,TRBD1,TRBJ2-7,few,TGTGCCACCAGCAGAGATAGGGACAGGACCTACGAGCAGTACTTC,CATSRDRDRTYEQYF
TRBV11-2,.,TRBJ1-2,few,TGTGCCAGCAGCTTAGAGGAGGGCTATGGCTACACCTTC,CASSLEEGYGYTF
TRBV9,.,TRBJ2-7,.,TGTGCCAGCAGCGAAGCGAAGGGTCCTCCGGGCGAGCAGTACTTC,CASSEAKGPPGEQYF
TRBV5-6,.,TRBJ2-5,many,TGTGCCAGCAGCTTGGGCCGGGAGACCCAGTACTTC,CASSLGRETQYF